This entry concerns a single T cell receptor beta chain. The antigen is undetermined. The data were taken from a study of T-cell memory formation after mild COVID-19. Points from the study as a whole: Some responding clones appeared in pre-infection memory, suggesting cross-reactive memory joined. Clones shrinking from day 15 to 85 showed even CD4/CD8 mixes; later expanders tilted CD4+.

The CDR3 contains 16 residues. V dropped 4 bases and J dropped 8 bases, with 24 bases sitting between them. The germline gives CDR1 SGHDT, CDR2 YYEEEE. 5'RACE, which relied on constant-segment primers, yielded TCR alpha and TCR beta cDNA libraries carrying sample barcodes and UMIs. TCRdb reanalysed the 5' RACE reads using MiXCR and keeps one entry per CDR3 protein. The sample consists of about 560,000 distinct CDR3 sequences, 17% of them appearing once. The specimen sequenced was PBMCs or a T cell subset sorted from them (not recorded which). This rearrangement joins TRBV5-6 to TRBJ1-1; maybe TRBD1 (6 bases). This clonotype was obtained from an adult woman who had mild COVID-19 (a few samples of this study predate the infection). Cell type and time point are not known. The DNA for the CDR3 is TGTGCCAGCAGCCAACTCAAAATGGACAGCCGTTTAGAAGCTTTCTTT. It translates to CASSQLKMDSRLEAFF.